Below, 14 T cell receptor beta chains from the same sample are listed, as sequenced in a study of cytomegalovirus exposure and HLA in healthy donors. Researchers ran the PCR with 60 Vbeta and 13 Jbeta primers. Only in-frame clones appear in the TCRdb table, and some are missing; sequencing was by immunoSEQ multiplex PCR. The sample contains about 180,000 clones, about 86% of which appear only once. The sequencing input was PBMCs. The receptors were sampled from a woman younger than 45 in good health and CMV-seronegative.

V gene TRBV29-1 combines with J gene TRBJ2-5; 13 bases agree with TRBD2. The end of the DNA is better explained by TRBJ2-7, so the J call may be wrong. Looked up from germline, CDR1 is SQVTM and CDR2 is ANQGSEA. This CDR3 region has 15 residues. CDR3 protein: CSVDGTSGNSYEQYF. The CDR3 DNA is TGCAGCGTTGACGGGACTAGCGGGAATAGCTACGAGCAGTACTTC.

This rearrangement joins TRBV4-1 to TRBJ2-2; the D is unclear. The germline V gene has CDR1 MGHRA and CDR2 YSYEKL. Trimming left V 6 bases short and J 5 bases short, with 7 bases between. The CDR3 consists of 12 residues. The CDR3 DNA sequence: TGCGCCAGCAGGGGCCTGACCGGGGAGCTGTTTTTT. As protein: CASRGLTGELFF.

This sequence joins TRBV7-9 and TRBJ1-2, with TRBD1 identical over 7 bases. Germline CDR1 is SEHNR and CDR2 is FQNEAQ (reference sequence). The CDR3 covers 15 residues. Losses at the gene ends were 0 bases for V and 4 bases for J; bases not matched to a gene: 5. The CDR3 bases are TGTGCCAGCAGCTTAGCGGGGGACAGAGCCTATGGCTACACCTTC. Translating it yields CASSLAGDRAYGYTF.

CDR3: CASSSSSGSNEQFF. The CDR3 DNA sequence: TGTGCCAGCAGTTCCTCTAGCGGGAGCAATGAGCAGTTCTTC. This chain links TRBV27 with TRBJ2-1; 10 bases are shared with TRBD2. Germline V gene lookup returns CDR1 MNHEY and CDR2 SMNVEV (reference sequence). This CDR3 has 14 amino acids. The V and J ends lost 4 bases and 6 bases, in that order; junction bases with no gene match: 3.

The rearrangement uses TRBV6-1 and TRBJ1-2; D not certain. The germline CDR1 and CDR2 sequences are MNHNS and SASEGT. The CDR3 is 16 amino acids. V lost 3 bases and J lost 7, with 21 bases in between. In DNA, the CDR3 is TGTGCCAGCAGTGACTTTCTAAATTCGGGAACGCGTGGCTACACCTTC. Residues: CASSDFLNSGTRGYTF.

The rearrangement uses TRBV6-5 and TRBJ1-2; 12 bases map to TRBD1. Per germline, CDR1 MNHEY and CDR2 SVGAGI. The CDR3 is 15 residues long. Germline trimming cut 5 bases from V and 7 bases from J; bases unmatched to any gene: 8. CDR3 bases: TGTGCCAGCAGTCGAAGGGGACAGGGGGCAACTGGCTACACCTTC. This codes for CASSRRGQGATGYTF.

The V gene is TRBV18, the J gene TRBJ2-2; D perhaps matches TRBD1 (6 bases). This CDR3 is built from 15 residues. Germline lookup yields CDR1 KGHSH and CDR2 LQKENI. The V end was cut by 3 bases, the J end by 3 bases, with 11 bases between. The CDR3 region has the DNA TGTGCCAGCTCACCCGACAGGCAACACACCGGGGAGCTGTTTTTT. The encoded protein is CASSPDRQHTGELFF.

This chain links TRBV5-1 with TRBJ2-5; D gene unclear. There are 13 residues in the CDR3. V lost 4 bases and J 2 bases, leaving 9 bases between the germline ends. Per the germline V gene, CDR1 is SGHRS and CDR2 is YFSETQ. CDR3 bases: TGCGCCAGCAGCGCCGAGTATCAAGAGACCCAGTACTTC. Amino acids: CASSAEYQETQYF.

The gene calls are TRBV7-2 and TRBJ2-7; maybe TRBD1 (6 bases). CDR3 length equals 14 residues. V was cut by 3 bases and J by 5 bases, with 14 bases left in between. The germline V gene has CDR1 SGHTA and CDR2 FQGNSA. CDR3 DNA: TGTGCCAGCAGCTTTAGTAACAGGGTCAACGAGCAGTACTTC. It yields the protein CASSFSNRVNEQYF.

This sequence joins TRBV29-1 and TRBJ2-5, with 7 bases fitting TRBD1. This CDR3 spans 13 amino acids. From germline, CDR1 is SQVTM and CDR2 ANQGSEA. V gave up 6 bases and J gave up 8 bases; unmatched junction bases: 12. The CDR3 spells CSVNPTGPITQYF. DNA for the CDR3: TGCAGCGTGAATCCGACAGGGCCGATAACCCAGTACTTC.

This clone is a singleton in its sample. V gene TRBV7-2 combines with J gene TRBJ2-7; 8 bases are a match to TRBD1. V was clipped by 3 bases and J by 8 bases; unmatched bases: 9. Germline V gene sequence: CDR1 SGHTA, CDR2 FQGNSA. CDR3 size: 14 residues. The CDR3 sequence is CASSFGTGGTKQYF. The CDR3 DNA is TGTGCCAGCAGCTTCGGGACAGGAGGTACGAAGCAGTACTTC.

In its sample, this clone was seen a few times. The V gene is TRBV28, the J gene TRBJ2-5; 11 nucleotides agree with TRBD1. The V segment lost 4 bases and the J segment 6 bases; nucleotides outside the gene matches: 7. The CDR3 contains 15 residues. Looked up from germline, CDR1 is MDHEN and CDR2 is SYDVKM. CDR3 region: CASSSPGTGGQTQYF. The CDR3 nucleotides read TGTGCCAGCAGTTCGCCCGGGACAGGGGGTCAGACCCAGTACTTC. The full variable domain, rest sourced from reference TRBV28 and TRBJ2-5, is DVKVTQSSRYLVKRTGEKVFLECVQDMDHENMFWYRQDPGLGLRLIYFSYDVKMKEKGDIPEGYSVSREKKERFSLILESASTNQTSMYLCASSSPGTGGQTQYFGPGTRLLVL.

This sequence joins TRBV20-1 and TRBJ1-1; D gene uncertain. V lost 5 bases, J lost 6 bases, and 4 bases lay in between. This CDR3 region has 9 residues. Per the germline V gene, CDR1 is DFQATT and CDR2 is SNEGSKA (reference sequence). CDR3 DNA: TGCAGTGCTTCCGCTGAAGCTTTCTTT. Translated, it gives CSASAEAFF.

V gene TRBV7-3 combines with J gene TRBJ2-3, with D possibly being TRBD2 (5 bases). V shed 5 bases and J shed 7 bases, with 13 bases lying between them. CDR3 length equals 13 residues. Per the germline V gene, CDR1 is SGHTA and CDR2 is FQGTGA. The CDR3 protein is CASSTSGENTQYF. The CDR3 DNA reads TGTGCCAGCAGCACCAGCGGAGAAAATACGCAGTATTTT. Variable domain in full (rest from reference TRBV7-3 and TRBJ2-3): GAGVSQTPSNKVTEKGKYVELRCDPISGHTALYWYRQSLGQGPEFLIYFQGTGAADDSGLPNDRFFAVRPEGSVSTLKIQRTERGDSAVYLCASSTSGENTQYFGPGTRLTVL.